This T cell receptor (beta chain) was documented in a study of CD8 T cells in ankylosing spondylitis. Study-wide findings and caveats: Some motif variants had been reported before (in reactive arthritis synovial fluid and blood). Reportedly, matched ankylosing spondylitis synovial fluid was significantly enriched for disease-linked clones. Ankylosing spondylitis blood appeared to carry a characteristic TCR beta motif of roughly eight highly homologous variants.

With regard to this clonotype: The target antigen is unknown.

Molecular-barcoded quantitative 5'-RACE produced these TCR beta libraries. TCRdb re-derived calls from the 5' RACE reads in MiXCR, one entry per CDR3 protein. The data contain around 150,000 distinct CDR3 sequences, under 45% of them singletons. Trimming took off 3 bases at V and 9 bases at J, with 12 bases between the two ends. CDR3 length: 14 amino acids. The germline V gene has CDR1 MNHEY and CDR2 SVGEGT. The rearrangement links TRBV6-2 or TRBV6-3 to TRBJ1-6; D gene unclear. The sequence came from a male donor with ankylosing spondylitis. Sequences were obtained from synovial fluid, either unsorted or a sorted T cell fraction (not recorded which). CDR3 sequence (DNA): TGTGCCAGCAGTTATGGGGAAGTGAGTTCACCCCTCCACTTT. Residues: CASSYGEVSSPLHF.